This TCR beta chain emerged from a study of tumor-infiltrating lymphocytes in primary liver carcinoma. This CDR3 region has 21 residues. Germline V gene data show CDR1 as MNHEY and CDR2 as SVGAGI. V dropped 0 bases and J dropped 0 bases, with 24 bases sitting between them. In addition to blood RNA drawn from unsorted whole blood, germline DNA was extracted. Treatment-naive at the time, the patients had chronic HBV infection. Roughly 3.9 milliliters of peripheral blood were drawn preoperatively. On this clonotype itself: Its target is unknown.

cDNA specific to TCR beta was made from 450 to 650 ng of total RNA, with a constant-region primer employed for priming. Employing slightly modified ARM-PCR, three nested multiplex PCR rounds were run, and these gave rise to the TCR beta libraries. The opening two PCR rounds, approximately 10 cycles each, paired TRBV1-TRBV30 forward primers with a C-beta reverse primer. Using its own MiXCR run on the multiplex PCR reads, TCRdb lists one record per CDR3 protein. The data contain about 350,000 distinct CDR3 sequences, about 61% of them singletons. Study-level results: Tumor-blood pairs (like tumor-adjacent pairs) overlapped less than tumor region pairs did. Significantly larger top-250-clone fractions were found in tumors than in blood (p = 0.039).

The chain joins TRBV6-5 to TRBJ2-1; TRBD1 or TRBD2 may be the D gene (5 bases each). Material: peripheral blood. The sequence derives from a man aged 40-50 years with primary liver carcinoma and hepatitis B virus infection. As DNA, the CDR3 is TGTGCCAGCAGTTACTCTCGTTCGGGACCCATTCATGGGGGCTCCTACAATGAGCAGTTCTTC. It yields the protein CASSYSRSGPIHGGSYNEQFF.